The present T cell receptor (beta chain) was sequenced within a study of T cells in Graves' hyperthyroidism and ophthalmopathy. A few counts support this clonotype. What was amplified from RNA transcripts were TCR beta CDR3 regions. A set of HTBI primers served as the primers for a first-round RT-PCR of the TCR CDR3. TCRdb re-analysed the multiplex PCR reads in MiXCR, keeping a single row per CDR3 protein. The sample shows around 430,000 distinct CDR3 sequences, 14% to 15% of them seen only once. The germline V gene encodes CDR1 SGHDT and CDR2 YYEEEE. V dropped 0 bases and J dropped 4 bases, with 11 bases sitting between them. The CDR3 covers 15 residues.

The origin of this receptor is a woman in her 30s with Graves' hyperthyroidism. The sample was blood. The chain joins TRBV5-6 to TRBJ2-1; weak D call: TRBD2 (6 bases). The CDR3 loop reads CASSLGRDGYNEQFF. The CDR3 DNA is TGTGCCAGCAGCTTGGGGCGGGATGGGTACAATGAGCAGTTCTTC.